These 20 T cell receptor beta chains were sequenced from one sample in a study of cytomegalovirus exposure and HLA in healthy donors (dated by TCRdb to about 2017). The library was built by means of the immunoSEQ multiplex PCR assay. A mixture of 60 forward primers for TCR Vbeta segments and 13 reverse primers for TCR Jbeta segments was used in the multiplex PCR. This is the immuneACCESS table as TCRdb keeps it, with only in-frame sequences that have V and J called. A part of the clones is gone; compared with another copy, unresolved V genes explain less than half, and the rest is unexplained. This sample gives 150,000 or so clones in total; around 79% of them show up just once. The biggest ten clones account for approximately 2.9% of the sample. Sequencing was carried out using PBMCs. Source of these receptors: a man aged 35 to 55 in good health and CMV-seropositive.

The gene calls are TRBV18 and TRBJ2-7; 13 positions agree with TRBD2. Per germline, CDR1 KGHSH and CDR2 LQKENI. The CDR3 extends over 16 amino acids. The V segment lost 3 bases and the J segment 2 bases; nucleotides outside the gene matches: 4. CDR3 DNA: TGTGCCAGCTCACCTCCGGGACTAGCGGGACCCTACGAGCAGTACTTC. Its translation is CASSPPGLAGPYEQYF.

The CDR3 loop reads CASSQGSGSYNEQFF. CDR3 sequence (DNA): TGCGCCAGCAGCCAAGGGAGCGGGAGTTACAATGAGCAGTTCTTC. The V gene is TRBV4-3, the J gene TRBJ2-1; 8 bases are shared with TRBD2. The CDR3 is made up of 15 amino acids. Per germline, CDR1 LGHNA and CDR2 YSLEER. Losses at the gene ends were 1 base for V and 4 bases for J; bases not matched to a gene: 3.

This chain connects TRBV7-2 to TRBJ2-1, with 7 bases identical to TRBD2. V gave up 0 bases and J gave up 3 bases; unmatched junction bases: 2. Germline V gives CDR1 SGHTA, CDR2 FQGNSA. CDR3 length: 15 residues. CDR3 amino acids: CASSLALASYNEQFF. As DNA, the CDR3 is TGTGCCAGCAGCTTAGCACTAGCGAGCTACAATGAGCAGTTCTTC.

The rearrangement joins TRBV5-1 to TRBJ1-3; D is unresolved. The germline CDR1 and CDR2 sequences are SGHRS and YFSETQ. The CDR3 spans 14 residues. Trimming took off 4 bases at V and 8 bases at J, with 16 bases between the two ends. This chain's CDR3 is CASSQSSLIDTIYF. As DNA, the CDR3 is TGCGCCAGCAGCCAATCCTCCCTAATCGACACCATATATTTT.

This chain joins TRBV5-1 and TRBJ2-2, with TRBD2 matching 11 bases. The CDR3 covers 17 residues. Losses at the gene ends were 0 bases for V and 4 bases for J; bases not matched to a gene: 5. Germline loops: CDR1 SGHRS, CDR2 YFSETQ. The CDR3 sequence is CASSLALAGERTGELFF. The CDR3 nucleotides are TGCGCCAGCAGCTTGGCACTAGCGGGAGAGCGCACCGGGGAGCTGTTTTTT.

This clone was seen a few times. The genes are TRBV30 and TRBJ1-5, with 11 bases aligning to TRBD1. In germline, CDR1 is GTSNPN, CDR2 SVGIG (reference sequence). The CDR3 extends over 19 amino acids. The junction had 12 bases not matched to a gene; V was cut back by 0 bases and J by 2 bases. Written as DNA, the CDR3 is TGTGCCTGGAGTGTAGTCGGGACAGGGGGGTTGTTGGGCAATCAGCCCCAGCATTTT. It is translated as CAWSVVGTGGLLGNQPQHF.

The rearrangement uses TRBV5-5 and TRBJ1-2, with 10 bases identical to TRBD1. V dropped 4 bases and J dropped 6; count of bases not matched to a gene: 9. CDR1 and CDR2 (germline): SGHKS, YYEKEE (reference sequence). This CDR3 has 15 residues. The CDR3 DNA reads TGTGCCAGCAGCACCTGGGGACAGGGGACTGATGGCTACACCTTC. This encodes CASSTWGQGTDGYTF.

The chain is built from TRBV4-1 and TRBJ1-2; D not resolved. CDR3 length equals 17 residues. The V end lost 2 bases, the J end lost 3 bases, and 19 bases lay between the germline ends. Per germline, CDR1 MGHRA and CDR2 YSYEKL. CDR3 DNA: TGCGCCAGCAGCCAACCGACGACGCTCAACGGGGACTATGGCTACACCTTC. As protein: CASSQPTTLNGDYGYTF.

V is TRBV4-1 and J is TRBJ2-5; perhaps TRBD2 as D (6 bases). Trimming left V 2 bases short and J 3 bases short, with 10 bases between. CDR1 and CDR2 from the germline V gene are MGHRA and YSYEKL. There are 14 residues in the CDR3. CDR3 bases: TGCGCCAGCAGCCAACGATTAGCGGAAGAGACCCAGTACTTC. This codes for CASSQRLAEETQYF.

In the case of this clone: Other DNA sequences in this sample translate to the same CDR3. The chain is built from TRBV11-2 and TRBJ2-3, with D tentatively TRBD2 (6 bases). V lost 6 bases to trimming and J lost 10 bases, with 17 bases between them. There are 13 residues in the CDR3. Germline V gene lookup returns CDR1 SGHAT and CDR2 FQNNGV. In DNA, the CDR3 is TGTGCCAGCAGTCCGACCAGCGGGCTACCGCAGTATTTT. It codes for CASSPTSGLPQYF.

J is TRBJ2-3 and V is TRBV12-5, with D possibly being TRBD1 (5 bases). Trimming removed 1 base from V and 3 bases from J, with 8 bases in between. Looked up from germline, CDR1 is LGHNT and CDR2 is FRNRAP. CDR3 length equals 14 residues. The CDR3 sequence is CASGLDRKTDTQYF. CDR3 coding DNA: TGTGCTAGTGGTTTGGACAGGAAGACAGATACGCAGTATTTT.

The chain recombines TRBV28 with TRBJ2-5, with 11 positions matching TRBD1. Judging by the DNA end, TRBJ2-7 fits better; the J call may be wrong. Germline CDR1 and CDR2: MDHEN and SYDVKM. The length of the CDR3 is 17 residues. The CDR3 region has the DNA TGTGCCAGCAGTGAGCGCCCCTGGACAGGGGGCCTATACGAGCAGTACTTC. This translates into CASSERPWTGGLYEQYF.

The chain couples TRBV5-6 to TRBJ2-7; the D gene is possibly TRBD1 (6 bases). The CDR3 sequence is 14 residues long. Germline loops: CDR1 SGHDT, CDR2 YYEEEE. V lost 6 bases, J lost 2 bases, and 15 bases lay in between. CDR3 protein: CASNDGTRTYEQYF. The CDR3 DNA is TGTGCCAGCAATGACGGGACAAGGACCTACGAGCAGTACTTC.

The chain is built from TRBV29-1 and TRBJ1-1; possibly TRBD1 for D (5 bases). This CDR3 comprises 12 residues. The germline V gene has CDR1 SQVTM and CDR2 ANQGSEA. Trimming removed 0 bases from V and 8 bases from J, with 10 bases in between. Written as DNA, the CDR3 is TGCAGCGTTGAAGACACAGGCGTAGAAGCTTTCTTT. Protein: CSVEDTGVEAFF.

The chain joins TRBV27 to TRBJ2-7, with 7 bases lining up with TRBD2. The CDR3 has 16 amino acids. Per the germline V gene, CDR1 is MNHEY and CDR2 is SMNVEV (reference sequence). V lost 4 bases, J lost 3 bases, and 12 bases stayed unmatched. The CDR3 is CASSSMGGVLLYEQYF. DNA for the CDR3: TGTGCCAGCAGTTCTATGGGGGGGGTACTTCTCTACGAGCAGTACTTC.

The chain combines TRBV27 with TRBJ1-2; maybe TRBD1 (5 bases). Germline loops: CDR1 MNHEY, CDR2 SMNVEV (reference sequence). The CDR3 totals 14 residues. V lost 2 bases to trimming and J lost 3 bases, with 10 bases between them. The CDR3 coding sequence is TGTGCCAGCAGTTTAAGGGGTCTGCACTATGGCTACACCTTC. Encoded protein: CASSLRGLHYGYTF.

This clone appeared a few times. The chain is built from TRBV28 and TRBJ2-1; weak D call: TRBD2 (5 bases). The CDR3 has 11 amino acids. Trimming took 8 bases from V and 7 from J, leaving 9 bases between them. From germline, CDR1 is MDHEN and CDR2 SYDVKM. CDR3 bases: TGTGCCAGCCGGACTGTGAATGAGCAGTTCTTC. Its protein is CASRTVNEQFF.

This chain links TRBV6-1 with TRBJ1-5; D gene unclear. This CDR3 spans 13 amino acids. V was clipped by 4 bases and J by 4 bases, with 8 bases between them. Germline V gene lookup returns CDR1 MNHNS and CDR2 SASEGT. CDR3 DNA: TGTGCCAGCAGTGTCACTACAAATCAGCCCCAGCATTTT. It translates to CASSVTTNQPQHF.

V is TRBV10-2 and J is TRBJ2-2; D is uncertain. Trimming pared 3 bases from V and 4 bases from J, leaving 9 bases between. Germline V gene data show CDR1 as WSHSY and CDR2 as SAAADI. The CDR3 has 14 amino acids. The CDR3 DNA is TGCGCCAGCAGTGATCTCCCGGGCACCGGGGAGCTGTTTTTT. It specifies CASSDLPGTGELFF.

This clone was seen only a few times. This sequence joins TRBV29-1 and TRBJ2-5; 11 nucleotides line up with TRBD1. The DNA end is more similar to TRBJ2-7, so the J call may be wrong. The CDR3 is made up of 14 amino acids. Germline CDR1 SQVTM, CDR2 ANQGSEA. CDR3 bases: TGCAGCGTTGAAGACGGGACAGGGGGCTACGAGCAGTACTTC. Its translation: CSVEDGTGGYEQYF.